This TCR beta chain was obtained from a study of blood T cell repertoires in COVID-19. Study-level information: Researchers got acute and convalescent COVID-19 samples from the United States, Italy and Spain. PBMCs, B-cell-depleted T cells, or T cells were the source of the cDNA or gDNA that made up the material.

V was trimmed by 4 bases and J by 5 bases, leaving 12 bases between them. The CDR3 spans 12 residues. The germline V gene encodes CDR1 GTSNPN and CDR2 SVGIG (reference sequence). Authors' data handling: Estimates of nucleated cell counts were drawn from the amplification of reference gene primers. Method: immunoSEQ multiplex PCR; TCRdb's copy keeps in-frame clones and lacks some. For V, J and clone size, that table is used; D and trimming come from the DNA. Here the sample spans tens of thousands of clones, 88% being singletons. The chain links TRBV30 to TRBJ2-7; TRBD2 might be the D (6 bases). The TCR sequence derives from a human donor in a cohort sampled during active COVID-19. Sequencing was done on a sample of peripheral blood. The CDR3 sequence: CAWNRGKHEQYF. As DNA, the CDR3 is TGTGCCTGGAACCGGGGGAAGCACGAGCAGTACTTC.